The rows below give T cell receptor beta chains drawn from one sample of a study of shared clonotypes between healthy human individuals. Clones were read by immunoSEQ multiplex PCR, and TCRdb kept only the in-frame ones, dropping some. Of approximately 2.3 million clones in the sample, 85% to 95% were seen once. Sequencing input: naive CD4+ T cells from PBMCs. The receptors derive from a man between 18 and 29 years old in good health. Some clones in this sample may be carry-over from other donors' samples. Both conserved end residues are part of each CDR3. Each record gives: D gene, clone size, V gene, J gene, CDR3 protein, CDR3 DNA. The D gene is left open where the match is weak. Some rows mark clone size as missing; the rest say once, few, many or name a class of expanded clone.

-	-	TRBV11-3	TRBJ2-7	CASSSGSNEQYF	TGTGCCAGCAGCTCAGGGTCTAACGAGCAGTACTTC
-	-	TRBV19	TRBJ1-1	CASSISRGVFF	TGTGCCAGTAGTATCTCCAGGGGAGTTTTCTTT
TRBD2	-	TRBV5-1	TRBJ2-1	CASSPGLADPHNEQFF	TGCGCCAGCAGCCCGGGACTAGCGGACCCACACAATGAGCAGTTCTTC
-	-	TRBV7-9	TRBJ2-6	CASSQLSGLRSSGANVLTF	TGTGCCAGCAGTCAACTGTCAGGGCTTCGTAGCTCTGGGGCCAACGTCCTGACTTTC
-	-	TRBV18	TRBJ2-5	CASSPAVGETQYF	TGTGCCAGCTCACCGGCAGTGGGTGAGACCCAGTACTTC
-	once	TRBV18	TRBJ1-3	CASSLMDGNSGNTIYF	TGTGCCAGCTCCCTAATGGACGGAAACTCTGGAAACACCATATATTTT
-	-	TRBV7-3	TRBJ2-5	CASSTKDHPETQYF	TGTGCCAGCAGCACCAAGGACCACCCCGAGACCCAGTACTTC
TRBD1	-	TRBV2	TRBJ2-5	CASREQGLQETQYF	TGTGCCAGCAGGGAACAGGGGCTCCAAGAGACCCAGTACTTC
-	-	TRBV7-3	TRBJ2-5	CASSLTSGGGETQYF	TGTGCCAGCAGCTTAACGTCCGGCGGTGGCGAGACCCAGTACTTC
-	-	TRBV4-1	TRBJ1-2	CASSQGWGDRGYTF	TGCGCCAGCAGCCAAGGCTGGGGGGATCGCGGCTACACCTTC
-	-	TRBV21-1	TRBJ1-1	CASSKDNEGPAMNTEAFF	TGTGCCAGCAGCAAAGATAACGAGGGCCCTGCCATGAACACTGAAGCTTTCTTT
TRBD2	-	TRBV5-4	TRBJ2-3	CASSLGLAGKADTQYF	TGTGCCAGCAGCTTGGGGCTAGCGGGGAAGGCAGATACGCAGTATTTT
-	-	TRBV11-3	TRBJ2-2	CASSLATDTGELFF	TGTGCCAGCAGCTTAGCGACAGACACCGGGGAGCTGTTTTTT
-	once	TRBV10-1	TRBJ2-5	CASISGPGGAQETQYF	TGCGCCAGCATTTCTGGGCCAGGAGGGGCCCAAGAGACCCAGTACTTC
-	-	TRBV2	TRBJ2-5	CATARDTQETQYF	TGTGCCACCGCCCGGGACACCCAAGAGACCCAGTACTTC
-	-	TRBV6-6	TRBJ2-2	CASSKNTGELFF	TGTGCCAGCAGCAAAAACACCGGGGAGCTGTTTTTT
-	-	TRBV6-5	TRBJ1-3	CASTSKDSGNTIYF	TGTGCCAGCACCTCTAAGGACTCTGGAAACACCATATATTTT
-	-	TRBV28	TRBJ1-2	CASRPGTANYGYTF	TGTGCCAGCAGGCCGGGAACGGCTAACTATGGCTACACCTTC
-	-	TRBV9	TRBJ2-7	CASSPGVRDEQYF	TGTGCCAGCAGCCCGGGAGTTCGAGACGAGCAGTACTTC